This T cell receptor beta chain was sequenced during a study of beta chain features in type 1 diabetes. Looking at the study overall: The study examined 107,917,701 sorted cells across all samples.

The germline gives CDR1 MNHEY, CDR2 SVGAGI. This CDR3 has 14 residues. V lost 6 bases and J lost 8, with 17 bases in between. This clone showed up just a few times. Its antigen is unidentified. Since all of the isolated RNA was reverse transcribed, expressed TCRB transcripts were what got sequenced. Repertoires were generated with immunoSEQ multiplex PCR, while TCRdb's copy carries only in-frame clones and drops some. The sample yields over 150,000 clones, about 13% seen once. Overall study results and limits: Type 1 diabetes patients had moderately but significantly shorter TCRB CDR3s in all four CD4+ subsets. A greater similarity of naive, central memory and Treg TCRB repertoires was seen among patients than among healthy donors.

This TCR derives from a woman aged 18-29 years in good health. The sample was central memory CD4+ T cells from blood. J is TRBJ2-1 and V is TRBV6-5, with TRBD2 as a possible D gene (5 bases). CDR3 amino acids: CASREGLSMDEQFF. The CDR3 region has the DNA TGTGCCAGCAGAGAGGGCCTGAGTATGGATGAGCAGTTCTTC.